This entry lists 21 T cell receptor beta chains sequenced from one sample in a study of blood T cell repertoires in COVID-19. Only in-frame clones appear in the TCRdb table, and some are missing; sequencing was by immunoSEQ multiplex PCR. The sample carries a few hundred thousand clones, 87% recorded once. Sequencing input: peripheral blood. The receptors shown here come from a young man with active or convalescent COVID-19.

The J gene is TRBJ2-5, the V gene TRBV5-4; 8 bases fit TRBD2. V shed 2 bases and J 1 base; nucleotides not matched to a gene: 7. Per germline, CDR1 SGHNT and CDR2 YYREEE (reference sequence). The CDR3 is 16 amino acids. Here the CDR3 reads CASSFGAAGAQETQYF. Here the CDR3 DNA reads TGTGCCAGCAGCTTCGGCGCAGCGGGGGCCCAAGAGACCCAGTACTTC. Full variable domain (remainder filled in from reference TRBV5-4 and TRBJ2-5): ETGVTQSPTHLIKTRGQQVTLRCSSQSGHNTVSWYQQALGQGPQFIFQYYREEENGRGNFPPRFSGLQFPNYSSELNVNALELDDSALYLCASSFGAAGAQETQYFGPGTRLLVL.

This sequence joins TRBV6-5 and TRBJ2-7; possibly TRBD2 for D (6 bases). V lost 5 bases to trimming and J lost 2 bases, with 13 bases between them. CDR3 length equals 14 residues. The germline V gene encodes CDR1 MNHEY and CDR2 SVGAGI. CDR3 DNA: TGTGCCAGCAGTCTGGGGGACTCAGCCTACGAGCAGTACTTC. Translation: CASSLGDSAYEQYF.

V usage is TRBV9 and J usage is TRBJ2-7; TRBD2 matches at 8 bases. V shed 7 bases, J shed 5 bases, and the junction held 11 bases outside the gene matches. This CDR3 spans 14 amino acids. The germline V gene has CDR1 SGDLS and CDR2 YYNGEE. Here the CDR3 DNA reads TGTGCCAGCGGACGAGCGGGAGAGTCCGACGAGCAGTACTTC. As protein: CASGRAGESDEQYF.

In its sample, this clone was seen once. V gene TRBV4-1 combines with J gene TRBJ2-1; 7 nucleotides agree with TRBD2. This CDR3 spans 16 amino acids. The trim removed 3 bases at V and 3 bases at J, leaving 8 bases unmatched. From germline, CDR1 is MGHRA and CDR2 YSYEKL. CDR3 protein: CASSQPKRGDYNEQFF. CDR3 DNA: TGCGCCAGCAGCCAGCCCAAGCGGGGAGACTACAATGAGCAGTTCTTC.

The V and J genes are TRBV5-1 and TRBJ2-2, with 13 bases identical to TRBD2. V was pared by 3 bases and J by 6 bases, with 8 bases of the junction left unmatched. Germline CDR1 SGHRS, CDR2 YFSETQ. This CDR3 region has 17 residues. The CDR3 reads CASSWTSGSPRAGELFF. CDR3 nucleotide sequence: TGCGCCAGCAGCTGGACTAGCGGGAGCCCTAGGGCCGGGGAGCTGTTTTTT.

The chain uses TRBV19 and TRBJ2-1; 8 bases line up with TRBD2. CDR3 length: 14 amino acids. Germline CDR1 is LNHDA and CDR2 is SQIVND (reference sequence). Trimming removed 3 bases from V and 4 bases from J; junction bases left unmatched: 2. CDR3 amino acids: CASSMSGGYNEQFF. As DNA, the CDR3 is TGTGCCAGTAGTATGAGCGGGGGATACAATGAGCAGTTCTTC.

Details on this clone: The same CDR3 is also encoded by other DNA sequences in this sample. The chain uses TRBV7-9 and TRBJ1-2; a possible D gene is TRBD1 (5 bases). The CDR3 extends over 14 amino acids. Trimming took 4 bases from V and 2 from J, leaving 11 bases between them. Germline CDR1 reads SEHNR; CDR2 reads FQNEAQ (reference sequence). The CDR3 loop is CASSSPTENYGYTF. In nucleotides, the CDR3 is TGTGCCAGCAGCTCCCCGACAGAGAACTATGGCTACACCTTC.

This clone came up once. This chain uses TRBV15 with TRBJ2-3; the D is unclear. Germline-derived CDR1 and CDR2 are LNHNV and YYDKDF (reference sequence). This CDR3 is built from 14 residues. V shed 3 bases and J shed 2 bases, with 9 bases lying between them. In nucleotides, the CDR3 is TGTGCCACCAGCAGCACGCGGCCCACAGATACGCAGTATTTT. Encoded protein: CATSSTRPTDTQYF.

The chain employs TRBV29-1 and TRBJ1-2; 7 positions agree with TRBD1. Germline trimming cut 2 bases from V and 3 bases from J; bases unmatched to any gene: 6. The CDR3 loop spans 14 amino acids. Per germline, CDR1 SQVTM and CDR2 ANQGSEA. The CDR3, as DNA: TGCAGCGTTGAACCGGCAGGGGGGTACTATGGCTACACCTTC. This sequence encodes CSVEPAGGYYGYTF.

The chain joins TRBV7-9 to TRBJ1-1; D is ambiguous. Germline V gene sequence: CDR1 SEHNR, CDR2 FQNEAQ (reference sequence). This CDR3 comprises 13 residues. Trimming left V 6 bases short and J 1 base short, with 9 bases between. The CDR3 loop is CASSSYQNTEAFF. In DNA, the CDR3 is TGTGCCAGCAGTTCCTACCAGAACACTGAAGCTTTCTTT.

The chain employs TRBV27 and TRBJ2-3, with a weak D call TRBD2 (6 bases). Germline assignment: CDR1 MNHEY and CDR2 SMNVEV (reference sequence). The germline V and J ends were trimmed by 3 bases and 0 bases, with 10 bases remaining between them. The CDR3 length is 15 residues. CDR3 residues: CASSFQRVSTDTQYF. CDR3 DNA sequence: TGTGCCAGCAGTTTCCAGCGGGTTAGCACAGATACGCAGTATTTT.

V is TRBV19 and J is TRBJ2-1; D might be TRBD1 (5 bases). Germline-derived CDR1 and CDR2 are LNHDA and SQIVND (reference sequence). Trimming cost V 6 bases and J 0 bases, with 12 bases left between them. This CDR3 is built from 15 residues. The CDR3 nucleotides are TGTGCCAGTAGCCCGGACACCGGCTCCTACAATGAGCAGTTCTTC. Translated: CASSPDTGSYNEQFF.

The chain employs TRBV14 and TRBJ2-3; 7 nucleotides line up with TRBD1. Germline CDR1 reads SGHDN; CDR2 reads FVKESK. The length of the CDR3 is 17 residues. V gave up 4 bases and J gave up 4 bases; unmatched junction bases: 14. The CDR3 DNA sequence: TGTGCCAGCAGCCCAGGGACAGCCAACCACCCGGCAGATACGCAGTATTTT. Protein sequence: CASSPGTANHPADTQYF.

This clone was observed once. The chain is built from TRBV6-6 and TRBJ2-6; a weak D match, TRBD2 (5 bases). The CDR3 is 16 amino acids. Germline V gives CDR1 MNHNY, CDR2 SVGAGI (reference sequence). V shed 0 bases and J shed 4 bases, with 10 bases lying between them. CDR3 nucleotide sequence: TGTGCCAGCAGTTACTCGACCGGGGTCGGGGCCAACGTCCTGACTTTC. Protein product: CASSYSTGVGANVLTF.

In its sample, this clone was seen a few times. The junction does not match germline at one end; this may be a read error. The chain employs TRBV14 and TRBJ1-2; D remains unclear. The CDR3 runs to 11 residues. From germline, CDR1 is SGHDN and CDR2 FVKESK. CDR3 protein: CASSRPGREEF. The DNA of the CDR3 is TGTGCCAGCAGCCGTCCCGGGAGAGAGGAATTC.

This rearrangement joins TRBV7-9 to TRBJ2-5; TRBD2 matches at 9 bases. This CDR3 has 15 residues. Per the germline V gene, CDR1 is SEHNR and CDR2 is FQNEAQ (reference sequence). With V trimmed by 4 bases and J by 2 bases, 5 bases remained unmatched. The CDR3 sequence is CASSWRTSEQETQYF. CDR3 DNA: TGTGCCAGCAGCTGGCGGACTAGCGAACAAGAGACCCAGTACTTC.

CDR3 nucleotide sequence: TGTGCCAGTACCAGGGACAGGGGGCTACGCAATCAGCCCCAGCATTTT. Amino acids: CASTRDRGLRNQPQHF. The chain combines TRBV19 with TRBJ1-5; TRBD1 matches at 12 bases. There are 16 residues in the CDR3. V trimming: 7 bases; J trimming: 2 bases; junction bases outside the gene matches: 6. The germline CDR1 and CDR2 sequences are LNHDA and SQIVND (reference sequence).

The chain uses TRBV9 and TRBJ1-5; TRBD1 matches 7 bases. The CDR3 loop spans 14 amino acids. Trimming removed 4 bases from V and 5 bases from J; junction bases left unmatched: 6. The V gene's germline CDR1 is SGDLS and CDR2 YYNGEE. CDR3 sequence: CASSLTGEDQPQHF. For the CDR3, the DNA is TGTGCCAGCAGCCTAACAGGGGAAGATCAGCCCCAGCATTTT.

The rearrangement uses TRBV6-2 or TRBV6-3 and TRBJ2-1; tentative D call: TRBD2 (5 bases). Germline loops: CDR1 MNHEY, CDR2 SVGEGT. V lost 2 bases, J lost 0 bases, and 8 bases lay in between. The CDR3 is made up of 15 amino acids. The CDR3 is CASSYGRSSYNEQFF. In DNA, the CDR3 is TGTGCCAGCAGTTACGGGAGAAGCTCCTACAATGAGCAGTTCTTC.

V is TRBV18 and J is TRBJ2-1; TRBD1 is a possible D gene (6 bases). Germline V gene lookup returns CDR1 KGHSH and CDR2 LQKENI. V was trimmed by 0 bases and J by 9 bases, leaving 18 bases between them. CDR3 length: 16 amino acids. CDR3 nucleotides: TGTGCCAGCTCACCACCCGGGACACCAGACAACACTGAGCAGTTCTTC. Its protein is CASSPPGTPDNTEQFF.

The chain uses TRBV19 and TRBJ2-5, with a weak D call TRBD2 (6 bases). CDR3 length: 15 residues. The V end lost 3 bases, the J end lost 0 bases, and 11 bases lay between the germline ends. Germline V lookup: CDR1 LNHDA, CDR2 SQIVND (reference sequence). CDR3 in DNA: TGTGCCAGTAGTATTCGGCGGGGAGACCAAGAGACCCAGTACTTC. Its translation: CASSIRRGDQETQYF.